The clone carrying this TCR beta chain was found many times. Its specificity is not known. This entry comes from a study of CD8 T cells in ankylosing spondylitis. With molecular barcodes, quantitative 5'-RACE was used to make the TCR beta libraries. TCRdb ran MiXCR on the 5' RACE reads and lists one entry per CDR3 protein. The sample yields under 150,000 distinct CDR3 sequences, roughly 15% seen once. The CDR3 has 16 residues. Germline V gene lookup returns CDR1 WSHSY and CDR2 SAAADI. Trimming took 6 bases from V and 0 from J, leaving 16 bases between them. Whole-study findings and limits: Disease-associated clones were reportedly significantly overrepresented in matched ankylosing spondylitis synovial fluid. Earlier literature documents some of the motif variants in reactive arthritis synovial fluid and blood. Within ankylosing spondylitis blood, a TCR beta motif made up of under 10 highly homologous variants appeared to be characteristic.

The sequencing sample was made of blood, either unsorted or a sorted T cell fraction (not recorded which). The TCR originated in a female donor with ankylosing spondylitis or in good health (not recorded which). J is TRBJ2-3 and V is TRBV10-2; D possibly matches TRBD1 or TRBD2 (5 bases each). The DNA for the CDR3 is TGCGCCAGCAGGGACGCCGGGACGGCTAGCACAGATACGCAGTATTTT. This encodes CASRDAGTASTDTQYF.